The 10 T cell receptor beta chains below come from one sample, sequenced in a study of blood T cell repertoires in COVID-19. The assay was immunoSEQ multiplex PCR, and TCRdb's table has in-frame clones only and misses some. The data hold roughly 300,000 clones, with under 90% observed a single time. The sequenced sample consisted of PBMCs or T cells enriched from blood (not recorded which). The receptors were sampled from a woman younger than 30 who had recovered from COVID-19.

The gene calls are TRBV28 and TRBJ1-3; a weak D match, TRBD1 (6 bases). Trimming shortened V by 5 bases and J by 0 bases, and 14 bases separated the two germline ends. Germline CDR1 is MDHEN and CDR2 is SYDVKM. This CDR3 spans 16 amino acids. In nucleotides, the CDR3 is TGTGCCAGCAGTCCCCTTAGGACAGTCTCTGGAAACACCATATATTTT. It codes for CASSPLRTVSGNTIYF.

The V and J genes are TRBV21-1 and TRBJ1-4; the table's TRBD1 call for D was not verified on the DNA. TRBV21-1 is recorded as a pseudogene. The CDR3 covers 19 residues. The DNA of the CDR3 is TGTGCCAGCAGCACGAATACACAGGGATACGGCGTGAGAGGTGAAAAACTGTTTTTT. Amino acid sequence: CASSTNTQGYGVRGEKLFF.

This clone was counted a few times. CDR3 protein: CASSLLTSEYGELFF. The DNA for the CDR3 is TGTGCCAGCAGCCTCTTGACTAGCGAATACGGGGAGCTGTTTTTT. The chain joins TRBV14 to TRBJ2-2; 8 bases map to TRBD2. V was clipped by 4 bases and J by 7 bases; unmatched bases: 8. The CDR3 is made up of 15 amino acids. Germline CDR1 reads SGHDN; CDR2 reads FVKESK.

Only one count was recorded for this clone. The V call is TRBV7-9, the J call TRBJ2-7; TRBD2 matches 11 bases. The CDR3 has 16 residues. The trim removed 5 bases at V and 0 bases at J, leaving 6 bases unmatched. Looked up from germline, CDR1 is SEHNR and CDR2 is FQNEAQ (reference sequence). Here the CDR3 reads CASSGFSGGASYEQYF. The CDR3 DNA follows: TGTGCCAGCAGCGGGTTTAGCGGGGGGGCCTCCTACGAGCAGTACTTC.

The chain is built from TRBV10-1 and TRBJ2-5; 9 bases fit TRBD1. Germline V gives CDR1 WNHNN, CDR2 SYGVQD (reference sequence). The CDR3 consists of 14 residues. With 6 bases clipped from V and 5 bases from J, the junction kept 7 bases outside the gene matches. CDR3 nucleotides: TGCGCCAGCAGCGGAACCGGACAGGGGGAGACCCAGTACTTC. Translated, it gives CASSGTGQGETQYF.

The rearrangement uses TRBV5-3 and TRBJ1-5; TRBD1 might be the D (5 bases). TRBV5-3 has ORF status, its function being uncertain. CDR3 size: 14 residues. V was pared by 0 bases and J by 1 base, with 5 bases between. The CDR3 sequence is CARSLDRSNQPQHF. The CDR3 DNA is TGTGCCAGAAGCTTGGACAGGAGCAATCAGCCCCAGCATTTT.

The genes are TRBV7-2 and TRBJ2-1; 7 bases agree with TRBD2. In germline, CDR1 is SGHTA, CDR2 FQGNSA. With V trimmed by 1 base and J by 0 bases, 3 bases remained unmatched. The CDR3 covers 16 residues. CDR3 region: CASSLEGGSSYNEQFF. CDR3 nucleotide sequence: TGTGCCAGCAGCTTAGAAGGCGGGAGCTCCTACAATGAGCAGTTCTTC.

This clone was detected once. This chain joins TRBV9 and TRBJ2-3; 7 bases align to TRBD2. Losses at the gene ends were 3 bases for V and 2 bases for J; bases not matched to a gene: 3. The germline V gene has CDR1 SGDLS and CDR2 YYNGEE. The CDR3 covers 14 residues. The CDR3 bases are TGTGCCAGCAGCGAGCGGGACCACACAGATACGCAGTATTTT. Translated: CASSERDHTDTQYF.

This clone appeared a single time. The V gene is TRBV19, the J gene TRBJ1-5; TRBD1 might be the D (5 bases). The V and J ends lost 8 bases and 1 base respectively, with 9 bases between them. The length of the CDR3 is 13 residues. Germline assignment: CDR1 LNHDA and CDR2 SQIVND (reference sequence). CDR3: CASGAGSNQPQHF. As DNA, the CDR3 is TGTGCCAGTGGTGCAGGGAGCAATCAGCCCCAGCATTTT.

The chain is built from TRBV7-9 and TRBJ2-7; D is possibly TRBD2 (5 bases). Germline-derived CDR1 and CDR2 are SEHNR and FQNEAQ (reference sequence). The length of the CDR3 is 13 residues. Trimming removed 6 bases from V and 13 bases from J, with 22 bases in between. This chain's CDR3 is CASSLEAGSRGYF. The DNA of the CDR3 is TGTGCCAGCAGTCTGGAGGCCGGGTCGAGAGGATACTTC.